Following are 3 T cell receptor beta chains from one sample sequenced in a study of blood T cell repertoires in COVID-19. Here immunoSEQ multiplex PCR was the method, and the copy in TCRdb shows in-frame clones only, minus some. Here the sample spans about 49,000 clones, roughly 89% being singletons. The sample was peripheral blood. These TCRs come from a man older than 75 with acute or convalescent COVID-19.

The CDR3 DNA sequence: TGTGCCAGCAGCTTACCGTCTGGAAACACCATATATTTT. Protein sequence: CASSLPSGNTIYF. This chain links TRBV7-9 with TRBJ1-3, with D uncertain. The CDR3 is 13 residues long. The germline V gene has CDR1 SEHNR and CDR2 FQNEAQ (reference sequence). V lost 2 bases and J 1 base, leaving 3 bases between the germline ends. The whole variable domain, filled in from reference TRBV7-9 and TRBJ1-3, reads DTGVSQNPRHKITKRGQNVTFRCDPISEHNRLYWYRQTLGQGPEFLTYFQNEAQLEKSRLLSDRFSAERPKGSFSTLEIQRTEQGDSAMYLCASSLPSGNTIYFGEGSWLTVV.

The V gene is TRBV19, the J gene TRBJ2-7, with 8 bases identical to TRBD2. V was clipped by 6 bases and J by 3 bases; unmatched bases: 4. The CDR3 spans 13 residues. Germline V gene lookup returns CDR1 LNHDA and CDR2 SQIVND (reference sequence). The CDR3 DNA is TGTGCCAGTAGGGCGGGGGGCGGCTACGAGCAGTACTTC. Residues: CASRAGGGYEQYF.

This sequence joins TRBV11-2 and TRBJ2-5; D ambiguous. Looked up from germline, CDR1 is SGHAT and CDR2 is FQNNGV. The V gene lost 0 bases and the J gene lost 7 bases, with 6 bases spanning the gap. The CDR3 is 12 amino acids. The CDR3 region has the DNA TGTGCCAGCAGCTTAGACTTGAGGACCCAGTACTTC. Translation: CASSLDLRTQYF.